One TCR beta chain is described in this entry. What it binds is unknown. This table comes from immunoSEQ multiplex PCR, and its TCRdb copy is limited to in-frame clones, with some not included. The sample records some 31,000 clones, 85% being singletons. This record belongs to a study of monozygotic twins with cystic fibrosis. The V gene lost 4 bases and the J gene lost 4 bases, with 7 bases spanning the gap. This CDR3 region has 12 residues. CDR1 and CDR2 from the germline V gene are SGHRS and YFSETQ. Findings of the study overall: Unrelated CF individuals shared fewer identical clonotypes than monozygotic CF twins.

Source material: blood. The chain employs TRBV5-1 and TRBJ2-3, with D uncertain. The source is a girl aged 2 to 10 with cystic fibrosis. CDR3 region: CASSQQSDTQYF. Written as DNA, the CDR3 is TGCGCCAGCAGCCAACAGTCAGATACGCAGTATTTT.